This TCR beta chain was sequenced for a study of cytomegalovirus exposure and HLA in healthy donors. Study in general: Falling in the Caucasian-associated ancestry cluster were about 83% of 350 to 400 genotyped donors.

Primers: 60 Vbeta forward and 13 Jbeta reverse. Sequencing used immunoSEQ multiplex PCR; TCRdb keeps in-frame clones, though not all of them. The sample yields under 150,000 clones, approximately 60% seen once. This clone is a singleton in its sample. The ends lost 4 bases at V and 0 bases at J; junction bases unmatched: 0. CDR3 size: 15 residues. The germline gives CDR1 KGHSH, CDR2 LQKENI. This receptor was taken from a woman in her 40s in good health and CMV-seronegative. The sequenced material came from PBMCs. The chain recombines TRBV18 with TRBJ1-4; TRBD1 matches at 9 bases. The CDR3 region is CASSRQGATNEKLFF. The CDR3 DNA reads TGTGCCAGCTCACGACAGGGGGCAACTAATGAAAAACTGTTTTTT. Full variable domain (missing parts from reference TRBV18 and TRBJ1-4): NAGVMQNPRHLVRRRGQEARLRCSPMKGHSHVYWYRQLPEEGLKFMVYLQKENIIDESGMPKERFSAEFPKEGPSILRIQQVVRGDSAAYFCASSRQGATNEKLFFGSGTQLSVL.